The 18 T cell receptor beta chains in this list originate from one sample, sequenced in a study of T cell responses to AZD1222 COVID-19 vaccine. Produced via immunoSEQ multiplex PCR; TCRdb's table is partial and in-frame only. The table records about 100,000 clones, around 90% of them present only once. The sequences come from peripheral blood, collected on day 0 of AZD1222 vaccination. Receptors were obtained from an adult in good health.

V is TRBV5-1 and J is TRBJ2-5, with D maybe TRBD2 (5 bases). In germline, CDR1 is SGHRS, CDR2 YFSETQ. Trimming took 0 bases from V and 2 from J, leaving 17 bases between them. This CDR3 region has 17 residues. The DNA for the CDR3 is TGCGCCAGCAGCTTGGTCGGGATGAGTCGTTATCAAGAGACCCAGTACTTC. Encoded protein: CASSLVGMSRYQETQYF.

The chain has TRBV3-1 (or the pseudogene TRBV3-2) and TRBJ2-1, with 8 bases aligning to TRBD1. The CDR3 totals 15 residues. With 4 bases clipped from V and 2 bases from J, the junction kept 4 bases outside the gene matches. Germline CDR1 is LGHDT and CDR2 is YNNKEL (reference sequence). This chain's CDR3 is CASSLRDRTYNEQFF. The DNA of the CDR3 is TGTGCCAGCAGCCTCCGGGACAGGACCTACAATGAGCAGTTCTTC.

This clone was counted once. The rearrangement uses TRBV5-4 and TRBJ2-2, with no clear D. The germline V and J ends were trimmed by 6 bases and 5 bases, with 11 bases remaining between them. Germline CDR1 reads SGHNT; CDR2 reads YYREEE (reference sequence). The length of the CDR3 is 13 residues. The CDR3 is CASNFRGTGELFF. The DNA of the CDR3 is TGTGCCAGCAACTTCCGTGGGACCGGGGAGCTGTTTTTT.

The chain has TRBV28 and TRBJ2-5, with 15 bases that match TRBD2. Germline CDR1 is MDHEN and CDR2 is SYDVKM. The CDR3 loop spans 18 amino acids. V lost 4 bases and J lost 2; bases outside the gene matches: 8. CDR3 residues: CASSSWTSGRAWQETQYF. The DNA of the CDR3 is TGTGCCAGCAGTTCTTGGACTAGCGGGAGGGCATGGCAAGAGACCCAGTACTTC.

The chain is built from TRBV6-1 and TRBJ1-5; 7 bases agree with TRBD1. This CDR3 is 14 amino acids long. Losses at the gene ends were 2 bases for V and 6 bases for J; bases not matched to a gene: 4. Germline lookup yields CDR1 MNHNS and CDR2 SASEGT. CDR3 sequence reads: CASSENRGVQPQHF. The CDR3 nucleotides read TGTGCCAGCAGTGAAAACAGGGGAGTTCAGCCCCAGCATTTT.

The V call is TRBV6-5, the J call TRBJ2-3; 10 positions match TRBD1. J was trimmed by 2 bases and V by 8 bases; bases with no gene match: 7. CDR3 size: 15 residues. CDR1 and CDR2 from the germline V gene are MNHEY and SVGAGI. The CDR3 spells CASRGQGVLTDTQYF. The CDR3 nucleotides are TGTGCCAGCCGAGGACAGGGGGTCCTCACAGATACGCAGTATTTT.

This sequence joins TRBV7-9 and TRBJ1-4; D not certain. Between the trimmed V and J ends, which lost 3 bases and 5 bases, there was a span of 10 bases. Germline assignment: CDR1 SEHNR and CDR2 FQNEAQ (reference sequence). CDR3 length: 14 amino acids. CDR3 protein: CASSLNSVNEKLFF. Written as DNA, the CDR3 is TGTGCCAGCAGCTTGAACAGTGTAAATGAAAAACTGTTTTTT.

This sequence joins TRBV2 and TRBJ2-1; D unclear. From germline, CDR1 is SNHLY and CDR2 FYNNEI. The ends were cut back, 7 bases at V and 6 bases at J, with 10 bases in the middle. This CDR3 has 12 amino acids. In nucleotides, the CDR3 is TGTGCCAGCACTAGATCCGGCAATGAGCAGTTCTTC. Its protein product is CASTRSGNEQFF.

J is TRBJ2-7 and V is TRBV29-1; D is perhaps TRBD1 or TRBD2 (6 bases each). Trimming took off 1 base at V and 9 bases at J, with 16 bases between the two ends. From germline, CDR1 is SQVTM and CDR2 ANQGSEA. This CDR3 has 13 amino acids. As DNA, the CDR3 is TGCAGCGTTGAAGTACAACAGGGAGGCGGGCAGTACTTC. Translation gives CSVEVQQGGGQYF.

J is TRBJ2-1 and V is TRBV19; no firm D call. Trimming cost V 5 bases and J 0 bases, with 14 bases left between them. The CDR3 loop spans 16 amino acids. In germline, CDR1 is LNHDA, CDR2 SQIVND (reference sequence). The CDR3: CASSPPLGLSYNEQFF. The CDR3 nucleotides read TGTGCCAGTAGTCCCCCTTTAGGGCTCTCCTACAATGAGCAGTTCTTC.

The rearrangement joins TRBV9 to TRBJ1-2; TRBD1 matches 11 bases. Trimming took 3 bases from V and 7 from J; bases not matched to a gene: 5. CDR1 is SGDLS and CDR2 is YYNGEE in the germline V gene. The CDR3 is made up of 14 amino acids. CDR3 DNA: TGTGCCAGCAGCGAATCGGACAGGGGGCGTGGCTACACCTTC. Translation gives CASSESDRGRGYTF. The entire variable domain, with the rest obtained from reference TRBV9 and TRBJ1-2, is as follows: DSGVTQTPKHLITATGQRVTLRCSPRSGDLSVYWYQQSLDQGLQFLIQYYNGEERAKGNILERFSAQQFPDLHSELNLSSLELGDSALYFCASSESDRGRGYTFGSGTRLTVV.

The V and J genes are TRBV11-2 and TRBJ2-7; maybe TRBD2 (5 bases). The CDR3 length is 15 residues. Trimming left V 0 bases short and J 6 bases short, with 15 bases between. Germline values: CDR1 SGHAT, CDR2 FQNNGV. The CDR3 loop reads CASSLETRTRAEQYF. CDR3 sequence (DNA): TGTGCCAGCAGCTTAGAAACCCGAACGAGGGCCGAGCAGTACTTC.

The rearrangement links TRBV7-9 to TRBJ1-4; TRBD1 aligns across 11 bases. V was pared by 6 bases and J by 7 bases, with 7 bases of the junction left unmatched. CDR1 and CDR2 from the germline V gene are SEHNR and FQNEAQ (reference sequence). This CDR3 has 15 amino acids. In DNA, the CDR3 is TGTGCCAGCAGGCCATGGGGGACAGGGGGTGAAAAACTGTTTTTT. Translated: CASRPWGTGGEKLFF.

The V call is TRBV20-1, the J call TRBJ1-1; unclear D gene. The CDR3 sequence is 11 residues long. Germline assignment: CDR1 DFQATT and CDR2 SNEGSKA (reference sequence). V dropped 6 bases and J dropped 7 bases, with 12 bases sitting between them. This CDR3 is CSASGGIEAFF. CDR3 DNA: TGCAGTGCCTCGGGAGGCATTGAAGCTTTCTTT.

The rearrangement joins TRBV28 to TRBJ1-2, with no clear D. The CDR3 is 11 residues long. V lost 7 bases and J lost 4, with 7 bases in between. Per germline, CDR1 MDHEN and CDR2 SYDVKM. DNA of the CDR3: TGTGCCAGCAATAACGGCTATGGCTACACCTTC. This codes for CASNNGYGYTF.

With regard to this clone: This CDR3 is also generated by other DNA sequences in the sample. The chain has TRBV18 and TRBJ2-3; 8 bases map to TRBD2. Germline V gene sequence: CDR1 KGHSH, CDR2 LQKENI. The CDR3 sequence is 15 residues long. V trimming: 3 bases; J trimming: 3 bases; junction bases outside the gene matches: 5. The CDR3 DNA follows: TGTGCCAGCTCACCCACTAGCGGCGAAACAGATACGCAGTATTTT. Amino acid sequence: CASSPTSGETDTQYF.

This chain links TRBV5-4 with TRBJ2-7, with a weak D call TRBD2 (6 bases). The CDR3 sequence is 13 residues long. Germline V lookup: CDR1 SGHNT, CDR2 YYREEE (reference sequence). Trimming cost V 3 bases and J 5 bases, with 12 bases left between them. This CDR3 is CASSSGWEDEQYF. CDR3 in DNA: TGTGCCAGCAGCTCGGGCTGGGAGGACGAGCAGTACTTC.

The CDR3 spells CASSLGMDRYEQYF. CDR3 sequence (DNA): TGTGCCAGCAGCTTAGGAATGGACCGCTACGAGCAGTACTTC. V is TRBV7-2 and J is TRBJ2-7; D call uncertain. CDR1 and CDR2 (germline): SGHTA, FQGNSA. This CDR3 contains 14 residues. Trimming took 1 base from V and 3 from J, leaving 10 bases between them.